This T cell receptor beta chain derives from a study of blood T cell repertoires in COVID-19. Looking at the study overall: From T cells, B-cell-depleted T cells, or PBMCs came the material, which was cDNA or gDNA.

Sequencing was performed with immunoSEQ multiplex PCR; in TCRdb, only in-frame clones are kept and a portion is missing. Here the sample spans roughly 330,000 clones, about 87% being singletons. V lost 0 bases and J lost 6; bases outside the gene matches: 8. This CDR3 is 16 amino acids long. Germline values: CDR1 SGHKS, CDR2 YYEKEE (reference sequence). The chain links TRBV5-5 to TRBJ1-4, with 7 bases fitting TRBD1. The sequence was obtained from a woman in her twenties or thirties who had recovered from COVID-19. What was sequenced was PBMCs or T cells enriched from blood (not recorded which). CDR3 sequence: CASSLGSGQHYEKLFF. The CDR3 coding sequence is TGTGCCAGCAGCTTGGGGTCGGGACAGCATTATGAAAAACTGTTTTTT.